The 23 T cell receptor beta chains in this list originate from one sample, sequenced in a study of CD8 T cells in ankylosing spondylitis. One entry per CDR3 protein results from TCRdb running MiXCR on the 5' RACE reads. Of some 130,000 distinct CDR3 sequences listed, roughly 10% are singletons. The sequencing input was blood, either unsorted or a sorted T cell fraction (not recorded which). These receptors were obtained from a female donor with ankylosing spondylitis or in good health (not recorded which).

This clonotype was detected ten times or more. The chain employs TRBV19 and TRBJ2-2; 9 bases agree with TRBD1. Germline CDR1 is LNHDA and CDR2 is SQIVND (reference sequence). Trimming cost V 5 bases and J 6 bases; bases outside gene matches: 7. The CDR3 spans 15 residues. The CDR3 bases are TGTGCCAGTAGTGCCGGGACAGGGAGGGCCGGGGAGCTGTTTTTT. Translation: CASSAGTGRAGELFF.

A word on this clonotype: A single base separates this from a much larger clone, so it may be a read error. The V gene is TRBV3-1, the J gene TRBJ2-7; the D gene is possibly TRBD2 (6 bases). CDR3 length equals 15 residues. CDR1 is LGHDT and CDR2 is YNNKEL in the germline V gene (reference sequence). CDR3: CASSPSGETTYEKYF. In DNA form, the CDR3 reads TGTGCCAGCAGCCCATCGGGGGAAACTACCTACGAGAAGTACTTT.

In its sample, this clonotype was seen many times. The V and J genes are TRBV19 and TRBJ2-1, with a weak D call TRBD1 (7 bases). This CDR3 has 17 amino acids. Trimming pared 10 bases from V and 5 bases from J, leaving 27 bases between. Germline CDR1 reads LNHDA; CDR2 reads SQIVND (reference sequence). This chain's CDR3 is CATPGGGQTGTNNEQFF. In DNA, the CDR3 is TGTGCCACTCCAGGGGGAGGACAGACAGGCACGAACAATGAGCAGTTCTTC.

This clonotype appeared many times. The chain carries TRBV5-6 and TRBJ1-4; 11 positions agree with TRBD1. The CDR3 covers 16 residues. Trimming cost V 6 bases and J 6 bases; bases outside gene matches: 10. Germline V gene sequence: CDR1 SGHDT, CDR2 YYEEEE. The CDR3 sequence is CASTAGTGGRDEKLFF. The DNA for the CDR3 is TGTGCCAGCACCGCCGGGACAGGGGGGAGGGATGAAAAACTGTTTTTT.

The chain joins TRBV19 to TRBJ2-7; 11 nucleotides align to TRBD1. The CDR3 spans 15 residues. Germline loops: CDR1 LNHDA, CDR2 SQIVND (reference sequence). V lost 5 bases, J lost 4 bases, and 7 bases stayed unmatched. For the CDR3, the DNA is TGTGCCAGTAGTTCCCGTGGACAGGGGGCGTACGAGCAGTACTTC. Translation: CASSSRGQGAYEQYF.

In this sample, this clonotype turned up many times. The CDR3 is CASSFEYRNTEAFF. Here the CDR3 DNA reads TGTGCCAGCAGCTTCGAATATAGGAACACTGAAGCTTTCTTT. This sequence joins TRBV7-9 and TRBJ1-1; D is ambiguous. Germline V gene lookup returns CDR1 SEHNR and CDR2 FQNEAQ (reference sequence). The CDR3 has 14 residues. V lost 3 bases and J 1 base, leaving 9 bases between the germline ends.

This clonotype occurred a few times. CDR3 nucleotide sequence: TGTGCCAGCAGCTTAAACCGCTTCTCCTACAATGAGCAGTTCTTC. It yields the protein CASSLNRFSYNEQFF. V is TRBV7-8 and J is TRBJ2-1, with D hard to call. The CDR3 covers 15 residues. Per the germline V gene, CDR1 is SGHVS and CDR2 is FQNEAQ. With 2 bases removed from V and 0 bases from J, the gap between germline ends came to 8 bases.

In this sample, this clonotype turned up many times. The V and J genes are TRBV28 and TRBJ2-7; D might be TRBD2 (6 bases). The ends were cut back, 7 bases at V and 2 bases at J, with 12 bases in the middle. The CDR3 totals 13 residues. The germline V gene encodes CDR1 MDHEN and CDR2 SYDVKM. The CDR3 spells CASNSGLAYEQYF. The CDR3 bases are TGTGCCAGCAATTCGGGACTTGCCTACGAGCAGTACTTC. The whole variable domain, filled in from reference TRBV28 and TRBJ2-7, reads DVKVTQSSRYLVKRTGEKVFLECVQDMDHENMFWYRQDPGLGLRLIYFSYDVKMKEKGDIPEGYSVSREKKERFSLILESASTNQTSMYLCASNSGLAYEQYFGPGTRLTVT.

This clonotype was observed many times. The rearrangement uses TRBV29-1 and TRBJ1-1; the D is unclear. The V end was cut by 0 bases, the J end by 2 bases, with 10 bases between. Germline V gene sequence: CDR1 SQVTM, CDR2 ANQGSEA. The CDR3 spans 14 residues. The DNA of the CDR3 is TGCAGCGTTGAAGATTCCGCGCCCAACACTGAAGCTTTCTTT. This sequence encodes CSVEDSAPNTEAFF.

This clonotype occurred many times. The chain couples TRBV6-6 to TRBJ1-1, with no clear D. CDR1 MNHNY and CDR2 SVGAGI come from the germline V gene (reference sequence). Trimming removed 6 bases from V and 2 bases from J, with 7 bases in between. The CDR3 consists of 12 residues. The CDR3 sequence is CASRLENTEAFF. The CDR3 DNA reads TGTGCCAGCAGACTCGAAAACACTGAAGCTTTCTTT.

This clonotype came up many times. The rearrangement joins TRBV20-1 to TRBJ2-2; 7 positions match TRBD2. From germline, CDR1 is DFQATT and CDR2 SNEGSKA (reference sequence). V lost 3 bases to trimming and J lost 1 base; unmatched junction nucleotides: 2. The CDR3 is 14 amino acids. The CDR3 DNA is TGCAGTGCTAGGACTAGCTTGAACACCGGGGAGCTGTTTTTT. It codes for CSARTSLNTGELFF.

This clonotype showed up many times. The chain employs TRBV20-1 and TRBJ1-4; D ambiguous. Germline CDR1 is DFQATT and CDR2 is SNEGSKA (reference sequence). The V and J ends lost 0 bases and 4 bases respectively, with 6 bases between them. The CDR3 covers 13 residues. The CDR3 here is CSARDPSNEKLFF. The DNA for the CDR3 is TGCAGTGCTAGAGATCCCAGTAATGAAAAACTGTTTTTT.

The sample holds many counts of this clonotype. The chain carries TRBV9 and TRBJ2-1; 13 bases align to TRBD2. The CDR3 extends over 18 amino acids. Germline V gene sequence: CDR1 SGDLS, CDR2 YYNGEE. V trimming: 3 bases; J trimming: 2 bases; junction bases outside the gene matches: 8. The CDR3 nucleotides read TGTGCCAGCAGCGCCACTAGCGGGGGGGGCTCCCCCTACAATGAGCAGTTCTTC. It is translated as CASSATSGGGSPYNEQFF.

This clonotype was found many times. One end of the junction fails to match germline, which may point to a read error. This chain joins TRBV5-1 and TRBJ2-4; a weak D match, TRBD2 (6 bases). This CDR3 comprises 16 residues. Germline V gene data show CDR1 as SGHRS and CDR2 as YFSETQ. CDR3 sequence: CAGRRSPGLAKNIQYF. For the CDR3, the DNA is TGCGCCGGCAGGAGGAGTCCGGGACTAGCCAAAAACATTCAGTACTTC.

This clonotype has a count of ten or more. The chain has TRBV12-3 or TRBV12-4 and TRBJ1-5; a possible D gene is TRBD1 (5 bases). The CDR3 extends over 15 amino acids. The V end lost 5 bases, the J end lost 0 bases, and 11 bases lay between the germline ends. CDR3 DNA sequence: TGTGCCAGCAGTCGACAGTCTGGTAGCAATCAGCCCCAGCATTTT. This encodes CASSRQSGSNQPQHF.

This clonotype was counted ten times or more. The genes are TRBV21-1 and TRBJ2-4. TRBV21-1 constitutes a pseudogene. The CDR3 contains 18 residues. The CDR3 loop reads CASSKSGRDERGKNIQYF. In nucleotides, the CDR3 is TGTGCCAGCAGCAAATCCGGCAGAGATGAACGCGGCAAAAACATTCAGTACTTC.

The CDR3 region has the DNA TGTGCCAGCAGCCGACCCGGGGGACGTGGCTACACCTTC. As protein: CASSRPGGRGYTF. The chain couples TRBV7-9 to TRBJ1-2, with D possibly matching TRBD1 (5 bases). Germline-derived CDR1 and CDR2 are SEHNR and FQNEAQ (reference sequence). The CDR3 contains 13 residues. Trimming took off 5 bases at V and 7 bases at J, with 14 bases between the two ends.

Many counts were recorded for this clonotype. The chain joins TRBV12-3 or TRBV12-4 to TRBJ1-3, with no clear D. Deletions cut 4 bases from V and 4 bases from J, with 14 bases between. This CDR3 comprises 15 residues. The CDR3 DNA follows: TGTGCCAGCAGTTCCGAATCCGCGTCCGGAAACACCATATATTTT. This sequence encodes CASSSESASGNTIYF.

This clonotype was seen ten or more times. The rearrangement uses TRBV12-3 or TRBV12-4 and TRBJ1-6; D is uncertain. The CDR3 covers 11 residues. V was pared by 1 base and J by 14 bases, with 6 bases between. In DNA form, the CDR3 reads TGTGCCAGCAGTTTAGGCGGGTCCCTCCACTTT. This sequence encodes CASSLGGSLHF.

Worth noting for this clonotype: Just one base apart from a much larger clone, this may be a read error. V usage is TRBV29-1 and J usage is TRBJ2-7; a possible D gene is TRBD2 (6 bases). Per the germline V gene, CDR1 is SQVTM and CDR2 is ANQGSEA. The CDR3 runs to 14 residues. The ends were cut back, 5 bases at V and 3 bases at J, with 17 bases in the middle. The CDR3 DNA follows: TGCAGCGTTAGCGTGGGAGGACTTAGCTACGAGCAGTACTTC. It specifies CSVSVGGLSYEQYF.

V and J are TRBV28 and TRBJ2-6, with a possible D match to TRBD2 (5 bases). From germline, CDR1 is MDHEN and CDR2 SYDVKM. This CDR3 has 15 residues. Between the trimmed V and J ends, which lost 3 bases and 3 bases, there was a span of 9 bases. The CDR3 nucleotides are TGTGCCAGCAGTTTTCTTGAGGGTGGGGCCAACGTCCTGACTTTC. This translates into CASSFLEGGANVLTF.

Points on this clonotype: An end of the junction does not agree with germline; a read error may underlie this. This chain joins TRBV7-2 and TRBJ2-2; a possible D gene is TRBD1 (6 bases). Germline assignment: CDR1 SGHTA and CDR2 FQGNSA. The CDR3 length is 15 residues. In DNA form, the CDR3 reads TGTGCCGGCAGCTTAGGGGGAGTCGGTACCGGGGAGCTGTTTTTT. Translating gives CAGSLGGVGTGELFF.

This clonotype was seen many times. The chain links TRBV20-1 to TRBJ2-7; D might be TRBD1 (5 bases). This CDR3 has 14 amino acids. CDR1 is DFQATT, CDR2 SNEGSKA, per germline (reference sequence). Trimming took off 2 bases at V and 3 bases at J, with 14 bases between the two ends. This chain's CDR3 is CSARYRQGHYEQYF. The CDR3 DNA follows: TGCAGTGCTAGATATCGTCAGGGCCACTACGAGCAGTACTTC.